These 19 T cell receptor beta chains were all obtained from the same sample, sequenced in a study of T cells in Graves' hyperthyroidism and ophthalmopathy. Amplified TCR beta CDR3 regions derived from RNA transcripts. First-round RT-PCR targeting the TCR CDR3 was performed with the HTBI primer set. From the multiplex PCR reads, TCRdb called clonotypes with MiXCR, one entry per CDR3 protein. The sample holds 400,000 or so distinct CDR3 sequences, about 14% seen once. Sample: blood. These TCRs come from a man aged 45-60 years with Graves' ophthalmopathy.

This clonotype was detected ten times or more. The genes are TRBV28 and TRBJ1-1; D remains ambiguous. The CDR3 has 15 residues. The germline V gene encodes CDR1 MDHEN and CDR2 SYDVKM. V gave up 5 bases and J gave up 0 bases, with 13 bases separating them. CDR3 sequence (DNA): TGTGCCAGCAGTGACGGCGGACGGATGAACACTGAAGCTTTCTTT. It yields the protein CASSDGGRMNTEAFF.

This clonotype was counted only a few times. V usage is TRBV3-1 and J usage is TRBJ2-5, with 13 bases identical to TRBD2. Trimming at V came to 4 bases and at J to 6 bases, leaving 5 bases not matched to a gene. CDR3 length: 15 residues. Germline loops: CDR1 LGHDT, CDR2 YNNKEL (reference sequence). CDR3 region: CASSRTGLAGKTQYF. For the CDR3, the DNA is TGTGCCAGCAGCCGGACGGGACTAGCGGGGAAGACCCAGTACTTC.

This clonotype showed up many times. The V gene is TRBV18, the J gene TRBJ2-7, with 9 bases that match TRBD2. Unmatched junction bases numbered 8, after V lost 4 bases and J lost 7 bases. CDR3 length: 14 residues. Germline V CDR1 and CDR2: KGHSH, LQKENI. CDR3 protein: CASSLVLAGVEQYF. As DNA, the CDR3 is TGTGCCAGCTCACTGGTTTTAGCGGGAGTTGAGCAGTACTTC.

Concerning this clonotype itself: One base away lies a much larger clone, so this may be a sequencing read error. Because it lacks the conserved phenylalanine or tryptophan at the end, this CDR3 is likely a read error. The CDR3 DNA follows: TGTGCCAGCAGTGATCAGGGACAAGAGACCCAGTACCTC. This gives the protein CASSDQGQETQYL. The gene calls are TRBV2 and TRBJ2-5; D perhaps matches TRBD1 (5 bases). Germline V gene data show CDR1 as SNHLY and CDR2 as FYNNEI. The CDR3 has 13 amino acids. Deletions cut 3 bases from V and 2 bases from J, with 7 bases between.

This clonotype occurred a few times. This chain links TRBV29-1 with TRBJ2-2, with D unresolved. With 1 base removed from V and 6 bases from J, the gap between germline ends came to 9 bases. This CDR3 is 13 amino acids long. Germline-derived CDR1 and CDR2 are SQVTM and ANQGSEA. The DNA of the CDR3 is TGCAGCGTTGAAGTGGCAGGCTCCGGGGAGCTGTTTTTT. Translated, it gives CSVEVAGSGELFF.

This clonotype showed up many times. The rearrangement uses TRBV28 and TRBJ2-5; 9 bases are shared with TRBD2. The junction had 11 bases not matched to a gene; V was cut back by 4 bases and J by 5 bases. Germline CDR1 is MDHEN and CDR2 is SYDVKM. The CDR3 has 16 residues. The CDR3 bases are TGTGCCAGCAGTTCCCATTCTAGCGGGATAGGGGAGACCCAGTACTTC. Protein product: CASSSHSSGIGETQYF.

The chain recombines TRBV25-1 with TRBJ2-2; 11 bases fit TRBD2. Germline V gives CDR1 MGHDK, CDR2 SYGVNS. V lost 0 bases, J lost 1 base, and 4 bases stayed unmatched. The CDR3 covers 18 residues. CDR3 in DNA: TGTGCCAGCAGTGAATACCCCGGGACTAGCGGGAACACCGGGGAGCTGTTTTTT. This encodes CASSEYPGTSGNTGELFF.

Here the CDR3 DNA reads TGTGCCAGCAGGGAGAACAGGGTGGCGGCTAATGAAAAACTGTTTTTT. Its protein is CASRENRVAANEKLFF. V is TRBV2 and J is TRBJ1-4; tentative D call: TRBD1 (6 bases). The CDR3 contains 16 residues. Germline V gene lookup returns CDR1 SNHLY and CDR2 FYNNEI. The V and J ends lost 6 bases and 3 bases respectively, with 17 bases between them.

At least ten counts were recorded for this clonotype. The chain uses TRBV15 and TRBJ1-1; D gene ambiguous. CDR3 length: 16 amino acids. CDR1 LNHNV and CDR2 YYDKDF come from the germline V gene (reference sequence). V lost 8 bases to trimming and J lost 0 bases, with 19 bases between them. The CDR3 region has the DNA TGTGCCACCCACACGGGAGGAAATTGGGTGAACACTGAAGCTTTCTTT. Translating it yields CATHTGGNWVNTEAFF.

In its sample, this clonotype was seen many times. The chain is built from TRBV30 and TRBJ2-7; D may be TRBD1 (6 bases). V was shortened by 2 bases and J by 0 bases, with 20 bases between the two germline ends. CDR1 GTSNPN and CDR2 SVGIG come from the germline V gene (reference sequence). CDR3 length: 17 residues. The CDR3 region has the DNA TGTGCCTGGAGTTCATCATGGACAGAGAGGAGCTCCTACGAGCAGTACTTC. Encoded protein: CAWSSSWTERSSYEQYF.

In its sample, this clonotype was seen many times. The chain is built from TRBV12-3 or TRBV12-4 and TRBJ2-3; TRBD1 matches 8 bases. The CDR3 is 14 residues long. V was pared by 5 bases and J by 2 bases, with 3 bases of the junction left unmatched. The chain's CDR3 is CASSPDRDTDTQYF. CDR3 bases: TGTGCCAGCAGTCCGGACAGGGACACAGATACGCAGTATTTT.

In this sample, this clonotype turned up a few times. This rearrangement joins TRBV27 to TRBJ1-6; TRBD1 aligns across 10 bases. The CDR3 length is 17 residues. The trim removed 0 bases at V and 7 bases at J, leaving 6 bases unmatched. CDR1 is MNHEY, CDR2 SMNVEV, per germline (reference sequence). In nucleotides, the CDR3 is TGTGCCAGCAGTTTATCAGCCCCGACAGGGGGCAATTCACCCCTCCACTTT. Protein product: CASSLSAPTGGNSPLHF.

This clonotype was picked up many times. The chain has TRBV5-1 and TRBJ1-2; D is uncertain. CDR1 SGHRS and CDR2 YFSETQ come from the germline V gene. CDR3 size: 15 residues. V lost 0 bases, J lost 4 bases, and 13 bases lay in between. The CDR3 DNA reads as TGCGCCAGCAGCTTGGGGGCGGAGGTGGGCTATGGCTACACCTTC. It specifies CASSLGAEVGYGYTF.

This clonotype occurred a few times. This chain links TRBV5-4 with TRBJ1-2; D is perhaps TRBD1 (5 bases). V lost 0 bases and J 4 bases, leaving 13 bases between the germline ends. CDR1 is SGHNT and CDR2 is YYREEE in the germline V gene (reference sequence). This CDR3 comprises 15 residues. The CDR3 DNA reads TGTGCCAGCAGCTTGGGCACTCTGGGGACCTATGGCTACACCTTC. This encodes CASSLGTLGTYGYTF.

The rearrangement uses TRBV10-1 and TRBJ2-1; tentative D call: TRBD2 (5 bases). V was trimmed by 4 bases and J by 9 bases, leaving 16 bases between them. The CDR3 covers 14 residues. CDR1 is WNHNN, CDR2 SYGVQD, per germline (reference sequence). CDR3 DNA: TGCGCCAGCAGTGCCGATACTAGAACCGGTGAGCAGTTCTTC. The encoded protein is CASSADTRTGEQFF.

Many counts were recorded for this clonotype. The rearrangement joins TRBV30 to TRBJ1-1; D call uncertain. Trimming took off 5 bases at V and 2 bases at J, with 12 bases between the two ends. CDR3 length equals 13 residues. Germline V gives CDR1 GTSNPN, CDR2 SVGIG (reference sequence). The CDR3 DNA reads as TGTGCCTGGGAAAGCAGAGTTAACACTGAAGCTTTCTTT. This translates into CAWESRVNTEAFF.

V is TRBV7-3 and J is TRBJ2-2; weak D call: TRBD1 (6 bases). Germline CDR1 is SGHTA and CDR2 is FQGTGA. This CDR3 has 16 residues. V was shortened by 2 bases and J by 1 base, with 11 bases between the two germline ends. This CDR3 is CASSLWSGENTGELFF. The DNA of the CDR3 is TGTGCCAGCAGCTTATGGTCAGGGGAGAACACCGGGGAGCTGTTTTTT.

This clonotype has at least ten counts. The gene calls are TRBV28 and TRBJ2-3, with D tentatively TRBD1 (6 bases). CDR1 and CDR2 (germline): MDHEN, SYDVKM. The CDR3 runs 13 residues. The V gene lost 8 bases and the J gene lost 5 bases, with 14 bases spanning the gap. CDR3 in DNA: TGTGCCAGCTGGAATACAGGGCGAGATACGCAGTATTTT. Its translation: CASWNTGRDTQYF.

This clonotype was counted many times. The chain couples TRBV3-1 to TRBJ1-1; D call uncertain. The CDR3 sequence is 15 residues long. Germline CDR1 LGHDT, CDR2 YNNKEL (reference sequence). Trimming removed 1 base from V and 4 bases from J, with 13 bases in between. CDR3 sequence (DNA): TGTGCCAGCAGCCAAGCCCCGGCCGGGCGCACTGAAGCTTTCTTT. Translated: CASSQAPAGRTEAFF.